The clone carrying this TCR beta chain was counted only a few times. The antigen remains unidentified. It was with a sample-barcoded 5' primer and a J-beta primer mix that a second PCR of roughly 7 to 12 cycles was run. A template-switch adaptor that had 12 random nucleotides put a tag on each cDNA molecule. Researchers report that each sample yielded at least 3 million CDR3-containing paired-end reads. TCRdb ran MiXCR on the 5' RACE reads and lists one entry per CDR3 protein. The sample consists of some 690,000 distinct CDR3 sequences, about 20% of them appearing once. The donors, healthy Caucasians from Russia, were aged roughly 6 to 95. This entry belongs to a study of blood T cells in healthy people across ages. General observations from the study: The CMV status of each donor remained undetermined, and this could have confounded shifts in expanded clonotypes.

Germline values: CDR1 MNHEY, CDR2 SMNVEV (reference sequence). The CDR3 loop spans 16 amino acids. With 6 bases removed from V and 4 bases from J, the gap between germline ends came to 22 bases. Sequencing was done on a sample of blood. This receptor was identified in a man aged 65 to 79 in good health. The chain recombines TRBV27 with TRBJ2-7; weak D call: TRBD1 (5 bases). The CDR3 is CASSLVGLSGQYEQYF. CDR3 bases: TGTGCCAGCAGCCTGGTCGGGTTGTCAGGGCAATACGAGCAGTACTTC.